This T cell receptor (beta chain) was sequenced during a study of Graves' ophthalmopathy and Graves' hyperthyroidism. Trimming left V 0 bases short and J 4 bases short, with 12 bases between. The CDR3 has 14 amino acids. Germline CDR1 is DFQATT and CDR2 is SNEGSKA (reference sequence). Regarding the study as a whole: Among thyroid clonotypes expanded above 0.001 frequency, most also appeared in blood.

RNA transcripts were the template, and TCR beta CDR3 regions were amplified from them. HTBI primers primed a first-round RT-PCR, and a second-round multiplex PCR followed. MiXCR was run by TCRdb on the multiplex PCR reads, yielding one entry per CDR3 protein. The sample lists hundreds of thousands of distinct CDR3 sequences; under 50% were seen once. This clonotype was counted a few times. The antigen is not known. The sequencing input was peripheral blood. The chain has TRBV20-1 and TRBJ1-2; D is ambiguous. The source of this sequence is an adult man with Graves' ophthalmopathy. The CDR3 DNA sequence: TGCAGTGCTAGAGAGATTGGGGTTACCTATGGCTACACCTTC. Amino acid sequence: CSAREIGVTYGYTF.